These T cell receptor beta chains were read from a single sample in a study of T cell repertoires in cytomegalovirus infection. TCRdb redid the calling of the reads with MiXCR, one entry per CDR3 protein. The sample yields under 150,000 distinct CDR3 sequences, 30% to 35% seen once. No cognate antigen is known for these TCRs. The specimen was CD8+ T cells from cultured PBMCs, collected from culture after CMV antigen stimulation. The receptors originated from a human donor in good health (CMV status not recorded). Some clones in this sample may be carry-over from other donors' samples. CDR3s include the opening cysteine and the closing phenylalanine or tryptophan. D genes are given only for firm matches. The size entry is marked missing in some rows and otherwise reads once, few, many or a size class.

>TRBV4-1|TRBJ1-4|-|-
CASSQDLDGQNEKLFF
TGCGCCAGCAGCCAGGACCTGGACGGGCAAAATGAAAAACTGTTTTTT
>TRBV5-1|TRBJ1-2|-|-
CASNSAGGLDGYTF
TGCGCCAGCAACAGCGCGGGGGGCCTCGATGGCTACACCTTC
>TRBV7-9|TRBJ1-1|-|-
CASSLMGSEAFF
TGTGCCAGCAGCTTAATGGGGAGTGAAGCTTTCTTT
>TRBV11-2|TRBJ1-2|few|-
CASSLGTVLSGYTF
TGTGCCAGCAGCTTAGGGACGGTTTTGTCCGGCTACACCTTC
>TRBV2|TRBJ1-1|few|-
CASGSGLMNTEAFF
TGTGCCAGCGGCTCGGGGCTCATGAACACTGAAGCTTTCTTT
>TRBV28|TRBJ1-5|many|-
CASSFAVDSNQPQHF
TGTGCCAGCAGTTTCGCAGTGGATAGCAATCAGCCCCAGCATTTT
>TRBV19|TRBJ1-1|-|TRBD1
CASSMGQGVEAFF
TGTGCCAGTAGTATGGGACAGGGGGTTGAAGCTTTCTTT
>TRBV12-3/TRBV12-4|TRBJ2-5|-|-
CASSVTGTKDGETQYF
TGTGCCAGCAGTGTAACCGGGACAAAAGATGGGGAGACCCAGTACTTC
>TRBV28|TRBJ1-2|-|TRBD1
CASSSYLGQGASGYTF
TGTGCCAGCAGTTCCTATCTGGGACAGGGGGCGAGTGGCTACACCTTC
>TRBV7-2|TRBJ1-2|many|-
CASSLNLARALYGYTF
TGTGCCAGCAGCTTAAATTTGGCCAGGGCCCTATATGGCTACACCTTC
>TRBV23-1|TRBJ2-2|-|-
CASSQVKTDLELGNTGELFF
TGCGCCAGCAGTCAAGTTAAGACCGACCTCGAACTGGGAAACACCGGGGAGCTGTTTTTT
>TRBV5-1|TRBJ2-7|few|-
CASSFSGSGEASYEQYF
TGCGCCAGCAGCTTCTCCGGATCGGGGGAGGCTTCCTACGAGCAGTACTTC
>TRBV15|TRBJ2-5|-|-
CATSRDRASSETQYF
TGTGCCACCAGCAGAGATCGGGCTAGCTCGGAGACCCAGTACTTC
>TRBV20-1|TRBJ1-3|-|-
CSAMDSRNTIYF
TGCAGTGCTATGGACAGTCGAAACACCATATATTTT
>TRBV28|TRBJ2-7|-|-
CASSLGASSYEQYF
TGTGCCAGCAGTTTAGGGGCCAGCTCCTACGAGCAGTACTTC
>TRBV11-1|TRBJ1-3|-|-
CASSLTDRSGNTIYF
TGTGCCAGCAGCCTGACTGATAGGTCTGGAAACACCATATATTTT